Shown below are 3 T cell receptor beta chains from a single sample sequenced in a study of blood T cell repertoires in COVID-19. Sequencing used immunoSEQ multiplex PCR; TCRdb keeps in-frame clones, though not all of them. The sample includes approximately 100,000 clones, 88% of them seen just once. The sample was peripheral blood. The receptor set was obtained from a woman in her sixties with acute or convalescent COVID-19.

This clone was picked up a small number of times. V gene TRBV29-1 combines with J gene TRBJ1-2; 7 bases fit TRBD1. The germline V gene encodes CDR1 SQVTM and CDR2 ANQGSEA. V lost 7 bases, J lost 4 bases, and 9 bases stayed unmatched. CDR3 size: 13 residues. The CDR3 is CSGFGTESYGYTF. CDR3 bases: TGCAGCGGCTTCGGGACAGAGTCCTATGGCTACACCTTC. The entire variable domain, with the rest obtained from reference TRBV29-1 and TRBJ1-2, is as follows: SAVISQKPSRDICQRGTSLTIQCQVDSQVTMMFWYRQQPGQSLTLIATANQGSEATYESGFVIDKFPISRPNLTFSTLTVSNMSPEDSSIYLCSGFGTESYGYTFGSGTRLTVV.

In DNA form, the CDR3 reads TGCAGCGTTGAAGAAGGGGCAGGGGATACGCAGTATTTT. Encoded protein: CSVEEGAGDTQYF. The chain employs TRBV29-1 and TRBJ2-3; a possible D gene is TRBD1 (5 bases). V dropped 0 bases and J dropped 6 bases, with 10 bases sitting between them. This CDR3 is built from 13 residues. CDR1 and CDR2 from the germline V gene are SQVTM and ANQGSEA.

Written as DNA, the CDR3 is TGTGCCAGCTCATCCCAGGGGAGTCCTAACTATGGCTACACCTTC. Protein product: CASSSQGSPNYGYTF. The rearrangement links TRBV18 to TRBJ1-2; the D gene is possibly TRBD1 (6 bases). The germline V gene has CDR1 KGHSH and CDR2 LQKENI. This CDR3 has 15 residues. V was clipped by 5 bases and J by 0 bases, with 13 bases between them.